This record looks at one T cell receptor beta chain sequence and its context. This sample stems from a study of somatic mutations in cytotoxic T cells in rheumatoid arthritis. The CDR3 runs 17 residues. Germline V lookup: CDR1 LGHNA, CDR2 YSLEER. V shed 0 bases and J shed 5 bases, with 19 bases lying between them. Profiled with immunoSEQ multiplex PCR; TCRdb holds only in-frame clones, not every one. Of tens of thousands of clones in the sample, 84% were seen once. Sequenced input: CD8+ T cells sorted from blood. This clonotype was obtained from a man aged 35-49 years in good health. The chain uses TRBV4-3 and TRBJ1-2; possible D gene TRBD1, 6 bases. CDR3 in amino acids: CASSQDRSIPGVYGYTF. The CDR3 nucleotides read TGCGCCAGCAGCCAAGATCGATCCATTCCAGGGGTTTATGGCTACACCTTC.